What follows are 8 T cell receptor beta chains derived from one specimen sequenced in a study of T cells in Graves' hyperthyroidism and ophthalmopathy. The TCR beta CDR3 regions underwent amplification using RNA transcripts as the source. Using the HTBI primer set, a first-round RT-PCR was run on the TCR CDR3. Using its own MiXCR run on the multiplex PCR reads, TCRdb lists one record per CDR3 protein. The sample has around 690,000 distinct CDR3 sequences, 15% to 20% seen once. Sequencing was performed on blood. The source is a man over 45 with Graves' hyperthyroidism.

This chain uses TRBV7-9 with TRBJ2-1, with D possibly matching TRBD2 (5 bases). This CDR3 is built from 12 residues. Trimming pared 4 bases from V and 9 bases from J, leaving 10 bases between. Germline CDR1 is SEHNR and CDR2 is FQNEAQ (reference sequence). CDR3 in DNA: TGTGCCAGCAGCTACACCGGGGTTGAGCAGTTCTTC. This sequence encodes CASSYTGVEQFF.

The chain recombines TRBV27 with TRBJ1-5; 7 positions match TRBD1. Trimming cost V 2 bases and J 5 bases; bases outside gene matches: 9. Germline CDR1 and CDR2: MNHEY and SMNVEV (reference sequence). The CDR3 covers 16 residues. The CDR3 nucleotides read TGTGCCAGCAGTTTAACGGGACAGATACCGGATCAGCCCCAGCATTTT. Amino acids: CASSLTGQIPDQPQHF.

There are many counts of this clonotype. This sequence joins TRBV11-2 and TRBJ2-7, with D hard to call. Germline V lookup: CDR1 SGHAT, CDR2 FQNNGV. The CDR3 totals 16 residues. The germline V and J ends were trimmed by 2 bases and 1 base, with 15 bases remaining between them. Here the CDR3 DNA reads TGTGCCAGCAGCTTAACCTCCCAGGTTGGATCCTACGAGCAGTACTTC. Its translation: CASSLTSQVGSYEQYF.

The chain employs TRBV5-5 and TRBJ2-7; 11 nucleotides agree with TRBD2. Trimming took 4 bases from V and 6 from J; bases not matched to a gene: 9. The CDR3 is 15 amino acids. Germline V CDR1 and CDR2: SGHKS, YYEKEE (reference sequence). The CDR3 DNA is TGTGCCAGCAGCCTCCTAGCGGGAGGTTACCGCGAGCAGTACTTC. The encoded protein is CASSLLAGGYREQYF. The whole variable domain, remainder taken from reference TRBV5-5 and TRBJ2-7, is DAGVTQSPTHLIKTRGQQVTLRCSPISGHKSVSWYQQVLGQGPQFIFQYYEKEERGRGNFPDRFSARQFPNYSSELNVNALLLGDSALYLCASSLLAGGYREQYFGPGTRLTVT.

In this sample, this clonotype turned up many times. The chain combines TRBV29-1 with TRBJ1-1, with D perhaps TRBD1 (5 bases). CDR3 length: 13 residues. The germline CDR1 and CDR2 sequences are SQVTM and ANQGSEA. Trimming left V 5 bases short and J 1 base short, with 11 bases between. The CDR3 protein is CSVIRQPNTEAFF. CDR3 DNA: TGCAGCGTTATCCGACAGCCGAACACTGAAGCTTTCTTT.

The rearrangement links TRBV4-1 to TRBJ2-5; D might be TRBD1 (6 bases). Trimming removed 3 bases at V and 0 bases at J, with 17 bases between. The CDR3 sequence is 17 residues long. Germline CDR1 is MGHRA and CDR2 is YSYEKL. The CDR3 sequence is CASSHLYRQVNQETQYF. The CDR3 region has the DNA TGCGCCAGCAGCCACTTATACAGACAGGTTAACCAAGAGACCCAGTACTTC.

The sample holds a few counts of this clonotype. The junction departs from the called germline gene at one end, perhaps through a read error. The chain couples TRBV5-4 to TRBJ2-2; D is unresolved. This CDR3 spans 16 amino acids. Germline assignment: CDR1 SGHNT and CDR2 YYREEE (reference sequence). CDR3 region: CASSSPGDGYTEELFF. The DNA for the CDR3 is TGTGCCAGCAGCTCGCCGGGTGATGGGTACACCGAGGAGCTGTTTTTT.

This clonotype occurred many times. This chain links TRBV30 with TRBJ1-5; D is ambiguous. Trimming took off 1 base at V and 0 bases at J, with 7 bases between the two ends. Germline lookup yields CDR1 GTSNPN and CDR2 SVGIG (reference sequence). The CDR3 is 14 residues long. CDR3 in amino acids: CAWSGVNSNQPQHF. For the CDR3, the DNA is TGTGCCTGGAGTGGTGTTAATAGCAATCAGCCCCAGCATTTT.